Listed below are T cell receptor beta chains from one sample, sequenced in a study of blood T cell repertoires in COVID-19. Sequenced by immunoSEQ multiplex PCR; TCRdb stores in-frame clones only, minus some. The table records some 670,000 clones, approximately 90% of them present only once. The sample comprised peripheral blood. The receptors originated from a woman aged 18 to 35 with acute or convalescent COVID-19. The CDR3 runs from the conserved cysteine through the conserved F or W. A D gene is named only where the DNA matches it firmly. Clone size is given for some rows only: seen once, a few or many times, or a class if the clone is expanded.

DNA: TGTGCCAGCAGTTCTGGGGGCCTTGGCGTATACGAGCAGTACTTC
CDR3: CASSSGGLGVYEQYF
J: TRBJ2-7
D: .
V: TRBV7-8
size: once

DNA: TGCGCCAGCAGCTTGTACCTATTGGCAGGGTCAGGGGGCTACACCTTC
CDR3: CASSLYLLAGSGGYTF
J: TRBJ1-2
D: .
V: TRBV5-1
size: .

DNA: TGTGCCAGCAGCTTGGGACAGGCACTCAGTCTTTATGGCTACACCTTC
CDR3: CASSLGQALSLYGYTF
J: TRBJ1-2
D: TRBD1
V: TRBV28
size: .

DNA: TGTGCCAGCAGTGATCAGGGCCTGGATTCACCCCTCCACTTT
CDR3: CASSDQGLDSPLHF
J: TRBJ1-6
D: .
V: TRBV6-1
size: few

DNA: TGTGCCAGCTCACCTCCTGGAGGGGGACAGGGTCGTGAAAAACTGTTTTTT
CDR3: CASSPPGGGQGREKLFF
J: TRBJ1-4
D: TRBD1
V: TRBV18
size: .

DNA: TGTGCCAGCAGGTTGGGACTCAGGCAAGAAGCTTTCTTT
CDR3: CASRLGLRQEAFF
J: TRBJ1-1
D: .
V: TRBV12-3/TRBV12-4
size: .

DNA: TGTGCCAGCAGTGACTCGACGGGTCAGCCCCAGCATTTT
CDR3: CASSDSTGQPQHF
J: TRBJ1-5
D: .
V: TRBV6-4
size: .

DNA: TGTGCCAGCAGCTTACTCAGGGATCCCTACGAGCAGTACTTC
CDR3: CASSLLRDPYEQYF
J: TRBJ2-7
D: .
V: TRBV7-8
size: .

DNA: TGTGCCAGCAGTCAGGGGGCCTACAATGAGCAGTTCTTC
CDR3: CASSQGAYNEQFF
J: TRBJ2-1
D: TRBD1
V: TRBV2
size: .

DNA: TGTGCCAGCAGCCCTAGCGGCGCGAACACCGGGGAGCTGTTTTTT
CDR3: CASSPSGANTGELFF
J: TRBJ2-2
D: TRBD2
V: TRBV9
size: .

DNA: TGTGCCAGCAGCGAGGGCCATAATCAGCCCCAGCATTTT
CDR3: CASSEGHNQPQHF
J: TRBJ1-5
D: .
V: TRBV11-2
size: .

DNA: TGTGCCAGCAGCAAAATGGGGAGACCTAAAGCTTGGGGAAGCAATCAGCCCCAGCATTTT
CDR3: CASSKMGRPKAWGSNQPQHF
J: TRBJ1-5
D: .
V: TRBV21-1
size: once

DNA: TGCGCCAGCAGCTTGGGAGGAAATAGCGAGCAGTACTTC
CDR3: CASSLGGNSEQYF
J: TRBJ2-7
D: .
V: TRBV5-1
size: .

DNA: TGCGCCAGCAGCCAAGGGGCGCAAGCTTTCTTT
CDR3: CASSQGAQAFF
J: TRBJ1-1
D: .
V: TRBV4-1
size: few

DNA: TGTGCCAGCTCGCGGCAGAAAAACACCGGGGAGCTGTTTTTT
CDR3: CASSRQKNTGELFF
J: TRBJ2-2
D: .
V: TRBV6-5
size: .

DNA: TGTGCCAGCAGCCGGAGAGGGAGAAAGGGTGACTATGGCTACACCTTC
CDR3: CASSRRGRKGDYGYTF
J: TRBJ1-2
D: .
V: TRBV5-5
size: .

DNA: TGTGCCAGCAGTGAAGCCTCGGGACAGGGATCCGAGCAGTACTTC
CDR3: CASSEASGQGSEQYF
J: TRBJ2-7
D: TRBD1
V: TRBV6-1
size: .

DNA: TGCGCCAGCAGCTTGGCCGGACAGGGGAACACTGAAGCTTTCTTT
CDR3: CASSLAGQGNTEAFF
J: TRBJ1-1
D: TRBD1
V: TRBV5-1
size: .

DNA: TGTGCCAGTAGTTCACAGGGGTTCCCGGGCTATGGCTACACCTTC
CDR3: CASSSQGFPGYGYTF
J: TRBJ1-2
D: TRBD1
V: TRBV19
size: .

DNA: TGTGCCAGCAGCGTAGAGACTAGCACTACCAGAGTTACGCAGTATTTT
CDR3: CASSVETSTTRVTQYF
J: TRBJ2-3
D: TRBD2
V: TRBV9
size: .

DNA: TGTGCCATCAGTGAGTGGGACAGGGACTATGGCTACACCTTC
CDR3: CAISEWDRDYGYTF
J: TRBJ1-2
D: TRBD1
V: TRBV10-3
size: .

DNA: TGTGCCAGCAGGACTACACAGGGGGTACAAGAGACCCAGTACTTC
CDR3: CASRTTQGVQETQYF
J: TRBJ2-5
D: TRBD1
V: TRBV27
size: .

DNA: TGTGCCAGCACAAACAGGGCCCCGGAGCAGTACTTC
CDR3: CASTNRAPEQYF
J: TRBJ2-7
D: .
V: TRBV6-6
size: once

DNA: TGTGCCAGCAGCGGCGGGCTAGCGGGGGCCGGTGAGCAGTTCTTC
CDR3: CASSGGLAGAGEQFF
J: TRBJ2-1
D: TRBD2
V: TRBV7-3
size: .

DNA: TGTGCCAGCAGCCACCGGGTCCCTCAGCAGTTCTTC
CDR3: CASSHRVPQQFF
J: TRBJ2-1
D: .
V: TRBV11-2
size: .

DNA: TGTGCCAGCAGCTTAAGGGGAGGAGCGATCTCTGGAAACACCATATATTTT
CDR3: CASSLRGGAISGNTIYF
J: TRBJ1-3
D: .
V: TRBV11-2
size: .

DNA: TGTGCCAGCAGGGGCACAGGACAGGGTTTTATTGAAAAACTGTTTTTT
CDR3: CASRGTGQGFIEKLFF
J: TRBJ1-4
D: TRBD1
V: TRBV2
size: .